The 18 T cell receptor beta chains in this list originate from one sample, sequenced in a study of PD-L1 blockade in urothelial cancer. Specified time point: peripheral blood 6 weeks after treatment start. This table comes from immunoSEQ multiplex PCR, and its TCRdb copy is limited to in-frame clones, with some not included. Of some 41,000 clones listed, 83% are singletons. This specimen consisted of PBMCs, obtained around atezolizumab (anti-PD-L1) treatment. All receptors come from a man aged 55-75 years with urothelial cancer.

The V gene is TRBV6-6, the J gene TRBJ1-2, with D perhaps TRBD1 (6 bases). Trimming cost V 6 bases and J 4 bases, with 12 bases left between them. The CDR3 contains 13 residues. Looked up from germline, CDR1 is MNHNY and CDR2 is SVGAGI (reference sequence). The CDR3 loop is CASRQGTSYGYTF. The CDR3 DNA follows: TGTGCCAGCAGGCAAGGGACAAGCTATGGCTACACCTTC.

The V call is TRBV14, the J call TRBJ2-7, with 7 bases lining up with TRBD2. Losses at the gene ends were 1 base for V and 3 bases for J; bases not matched to a gene: 9. This CDR3 spans 16 amino acids. Germline CDR1 reads SGHDN; CDR2 reads FVKESK. The CDR3 protein is CASSQGLAGAGYEQYF. DNA of the CDR3: TGTGCCAGCAGCCAAGGGTTGGCGGGAGCCGGCTACGAGCAGTACTTC.

The chain links TRBV10-3 to TRBJ2-7; 9 bases fit TRBD1. CDR3 length: 12 residues. CDR1 and CDR2 (germline): ENHRY, SYGVKD. The junction had 4 bases not matched to a gene; V was cut back by 11 bases and J by 2 bases. The CDR3 loop reads CAGGTGPYEQYF. DNA of the CDR3: TGTGCCGGGGGGACAGGGCCCTACGAGCAGTACTTC.

The CDR3 here is CASRPGKVRSPYTEAFF. CDR3 bases: TGTGCCAGCAGGCCAGGGAAAGTAAGGTCGCCGTACACTGAAGCTTTCTTT. The rearrangement joins TRBV7-8 to TRBJ1-1, with a possible D match to TRBD1 (5 bases). The V gene's germline CDR1 is SGHVS and CDR2 FQNEAQ. This CDR3 is built from 17 residues. V was pared by 6 bases and J by 3 bases, with 23 bases between.

This clone was observed a few times. The gene calls are TRBV5-1 and TRBJ1-3; TRBD1 matches 8 bases. CDR1 is SGHRS, CDR2 YFSETQ, per germline. After removal of 3 bases from V and 7 bases from J, the junction contained 3 bases not matched to a gene. The CDR3 spans 13 residues. CDR3 in amino acids: CASSSTGANTIYF. Here the CDR3 DNA reads TGCGCCAGCAGCTCGACAGGGGCGAACACCATATATTTT. The complete variable domain, with remaining parts taken from reference TRBV5-1 and TRBJ1-3, reads KAGVTQTPRYLIKTRGQQVTLSCSPISGHRSVSWYQQTPGQGLQFLFEYFSETQRNKGNFPGRFSGRQFSNSRSEMNVSTLELGDSALYLCASSSTGANTIYFGEGSWLTVV.

The chain links TRBV11-2 to TRBJ2-7; unclear D gene. CDR3 length: 11 amino acids. The germline V gene encodes CDR1 SGHAT and CDR2 FQNNGV. Trimming removed 5 bases from V and 4 bases from J, with 6 bases in between. The CDR3 sequence: CASSRSYEQYF. For the CDR3, the DNA is TGTGCCAGCAGCAGGAGTTACGAGCAGTACTTC.

V and J are TRBV13 and TRBJ1-1; the match to TRBD1 covers 8 bases. Germline assignment: CDR1 PRHDT and CDR2 FYEKMQ (reference sequence). The CDR3 has 14 amino acids. J lost 1 base, V lost 3 bases, and 1 base had no gene match. Here the CDR3 reads CASSLTGENTEAFF. The CDR3 nucleotides are TGTGCCAGCAGCTTGACAGGGGAGAACACTGAAGCTTTCTTT.

Here the CDR3 reads CASSPTGIRHTEAFF. The CDR3 DNA follows: TGTGCCAGCAGTCCCACGGGAATACGGCACACTGAAGCTTTCTTT. This rearrangement joins TRBV2 to TRBJ1-1; D gene uncertain. Germline loops: CDR1 SNHLY, CDR2 FYNNEI. Between the trimmed V and J ends, which lost 5 bases and 3 bases, there was a span of 16 bases. This CDR3 has 15 residues.

This clone was found once. The chain recombines TRBV20-1 with TRBJ2-1; 7 bases match TRBD1. Germline CDR1 DFQATT, CDR2 SNEGSKA (reference sequence). V dropped 5 bases and J dropped 7; count of bases not matched to a gene: 2. The CDR3 is 11 residues long. The DNA of the CDR3 is TGCAGTGCTCGACAGGGAAATGAGCAGTTCTTC. This codes for CSARQGNEQFF.

The chain couples TRBV11-2 to TRBJ2-1, with 12 bases aligning to TRBD2. The CDR3 runs 17 residues. J gave up 5 bases and V 6 bases, and 11 bases lay outside the gene matches. Germline V gene lookup returns CDR1 SGHAT and CDR2 FQNNGV. CDR3 protein: CASRSGVGLAGNNEQFF. The DNA of the CDR3 is TGTGCCAGCAGATCGGGGGTAGGACTAGCGGGGAACAATGAGCAGTTCTTC.

The rearrangement links TRBV4-1 to TRBJ1-3; TRBD1 matches 7 bases. CDR1 and CDR2 (germline): MGHRA, YSYEKL. CDR3 length: 17 residues. V shed 1 base and J 2 bases; nucleotides not matched to a gene: 8. CDR3 nucleotides: TGCGCCAGCAGCCAAGCCCAGGGGGTTCGGGCTGGAAACACCATATATTTT. This sequence encodes CASSQAQGVRAGNTIYF.

The chain couples TRBV5-1 to TRBJ2-2, with TRBD2 identical over 8 bases. The CDR3 extends over 14 amino acids. Germline trimming cut 6 bases from V and 4 bases from J; bases unmatched to any gene: 5. The V gene's germline CDR1 is SGHRS and CDR2 YFSETQ. The CDR3 nucleotides read TGCGCCAGCACTCGGACTAGCACCACCGGGGAGCTGTTTTTT. It translates to CASTRTSTTGELFF.

This chain links TRBV19 with TRBJ1-1; D gene ambiguous. The CDR3 length is 14 residues. With 5 bases removed from V and 4 bases from J, the gap between germline ends came to 14 bases. Per germline, CDR1 LNHDA and CDR2 SQIVND (reference sequence). The CDR3 loop reads CASSLKSGVTEAFF. The DNA for the CDR3 is TGTGCCAGTAGTCTCAAGAGTGGAGTCACTGAAGCTTTCTTT.

This clone was counted a few times. This chain connects TRBV6-1 to TRBJ1-1; D remains ambiguous. Germline V gene data show CDR1 as MNHNS and CDR2 as SASEGT. Trimming shortened V by 7 bases and J by 2 bases, and 11 bases separated the two germline ends. This CDR3 comprises 13 residues. CDR3 nucleotides: TGTGCCAGCACCCCGACACAAAACACTGAAGCTTTCTTT. Its translation: CASTPTQNTEAFF.

This chain connects TRBV9 to TRBJ2-5; the match to TRBD2 covers 14 bases. Per the germline V gene, CDR1 is SGDLS and CDR2 is YYNGEE. This CDR3 is built from 15 residues. The J segment lost 2 bases and the V segment lost 3 bases, leaving 0 bases of the junction unmatched. The CDR3 loop reads CASSGTSGGQETQYF. The CDR3 nucleotides read TGTGCCAGCAGCGGGACTAGCGGGGGGCAAGAGACCCAGTACTTC.

This clone showed up just a few times. The chain has TRBV27 and TRBJ2-7; 7 bases fit TRBD1. The germline V gene encodes CDR1 MNHEY and CDR2 SMNVEV (reference sequence). After removal of 4 bases from V and 5 bases from J, the junction contained 8 bases not matched to a gene. This CDR3 spans 14 amino acids. The DNA for the CDR3 is TGTGCCAGCAGTTATAAAGGGGGCACGAACGAGCAGTACTTC. Residues: CASSYKGGTNEQYF.

This sequence joins TRBV27 and TRBJ2-3, with D hard to call. V shed 5 bases and J shed 6 bases, with 6 bases lying between them. CDR3 length: 11 amino acids. Germline V gene lookup returns CDR1 MNHEY and CDR2 SMNVEV (reference sequence). The CDR3 nucleotides read TGTGCCAGCAGTCCCGGGGATACGCAGTATTTT. This sequence encodes CASSPGDTQYF.

The V gene is TRBV4-2, the J gene TRBJ2-5; TRBD2 matches 12 bases. The CDR3 spans 17 residues. The germline CDR1 and CDR2 sequences are LGHNA and YNFKEQ. The V segment lost 0 bases and the J segment 3 bases; nucleotides outside the gene matches: 5. For the CDR3, the DNA is TGTGCCAGCAGCCAAGATACTAGCGGGGGGTTCAAAGAGACCCAGTACTTC. This gives the protein CASSQDTSGGFKETQYF.